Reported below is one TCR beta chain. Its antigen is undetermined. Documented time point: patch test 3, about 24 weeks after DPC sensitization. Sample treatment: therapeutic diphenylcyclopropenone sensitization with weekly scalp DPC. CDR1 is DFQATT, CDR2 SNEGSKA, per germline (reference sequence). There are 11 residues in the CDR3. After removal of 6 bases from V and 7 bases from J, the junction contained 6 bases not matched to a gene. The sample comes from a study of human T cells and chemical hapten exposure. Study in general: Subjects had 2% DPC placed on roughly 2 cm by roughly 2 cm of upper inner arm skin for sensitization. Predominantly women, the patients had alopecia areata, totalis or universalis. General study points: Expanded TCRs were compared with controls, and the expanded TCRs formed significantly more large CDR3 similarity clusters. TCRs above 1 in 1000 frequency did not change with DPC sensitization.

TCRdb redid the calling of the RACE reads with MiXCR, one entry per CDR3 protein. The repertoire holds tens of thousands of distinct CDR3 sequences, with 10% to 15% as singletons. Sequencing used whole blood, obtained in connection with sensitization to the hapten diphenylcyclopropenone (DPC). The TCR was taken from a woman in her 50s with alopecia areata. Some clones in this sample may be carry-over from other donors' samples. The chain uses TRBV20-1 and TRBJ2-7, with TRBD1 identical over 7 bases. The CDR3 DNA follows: TGCAGTGCAACAACAGGGGAGGAGCAGTACTTC. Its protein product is CSATTGEEQYF.